This TCR beta chain was captured in a study of CD8+ T cells in alopecia areata listed by TCRdb under 2018. For the wider study: The treated patients, all with moderate-to-severe alopecia areata, were enrolled in an open-label pilot trial of oral tofacitinib given at 5 to 10 mg twice daily. Patients stayed on tofacitinib for 6 to 18 months and then had 6 months of follow-up off drug so that delayed response and recurrence could be assessed. In treated patients, disease severity was measured using the SALT score, which gives the percentage of scalp surface area affected. The study used high-throughput TCRbeta sequencing to examine T cell clonal expansion in alopecia areata, in both the C3H/HeJ mouse model and human patients. On the human side, TCRbeta sequencing was run on scalp tissue and on sorted CD4+ and CD8+ peripheral blood T cells from healthy controls and from alopecia areata patients with either patchy or totalis/universalis disease. Biopsies were taken from tofacitinib-treated patients at baseline and at 4 and 24 weeks of treatment, and a later scalp biopsy was taken in several of the tofacitinib-treated patients. Clonality in the scalp was compared among normal scalp (n=4), patchy alopecia areata scalp (n=8), and alopecia totalis/universalis scalp (n=8). RNA was extracted with the PAXgene miRNA kit for fixed scalp, the miRNeasy kit for PBMCs, and the RNeasy kit for mouse skin. TCRbeta CDR3 regions were amplified by immunoSEQ multiplex PCR using 35 Vbeta forward and 13 Jbeta reverse primers.

Concerning this clone: Which antigen it targets is not known. No base quality values were provided; no much bigger clone lies one nucleotide off.

The CDR3 runs 11 amino acids, cysteine and phenylalanine included. Only the CDR3 portion is preserved as DNA: 33 bases, with reading frame beginning at the first base. Via the germline V gene, CDR1 is MGHDK and CDR2 SYGVNS. The paper as a whole reports these results and caveats: Because the treated cohort was small and had just a single nonresponder, larger studies are needed to establish links between baseline CD8+ expansion and response. Compared with mice, TCR sequences shared between patients were less clear, possibly partly because of HLA diversity across the patient population. Tofacitinib significantly decreased scalp clonality and the number of expanded CD8+ clones among the top 100 scalp clones. Scalp TCR repertoire analysis is complicated because resident alphabeta T cells in normal human skin are also sequenced, whereas mouse skin is dominated by gammadelta T cells. Higher clonality and more expanded CD8+ clones were observed in lesional scalp than in normal scalp, particularly in alopecia totalis/universalis, a finding suggestive of antigenic drive. During tofacitinib treatment, many expanded lesional clones stuck around in both scalp and blood, and this persistence may partly explain why relapse happens after treatment is stopped.

In the paper's terms, the treatment or condition label means: oral pan-JAK inhibitor, 5-10 mg twice daily. Peripheral blood and lesional scalp punch biopsies were obtained from patients with alopecia areata. PBMCs were isolated by density centrifugation and stained for CD3, CD4 and CD8, and CD4+ and CD8+ T cells were sorted on a FACSAria. The library was produced with the immunoSEQ multiplex PCR assay. RNA was extracted from all samples and reverse transcribed into cDNA, which served as template for TCR sequencing. First-strand cDNA was synthesized using SuperScript III with a 2:1 mix of oligo-dT and random hexamers. A synthetic immune receptor repertoire was used to gauge amplification bias, and whatever bias remained was removed computationally. Per the authors' processing: Raw reads were preprocessed to remove errors, and CDR3 was defined according to IMGT conventions as the region from the conserved cysteine to phenylalanine. Clonality was computed as 1 minus the Shannon entropy, with the entropy normalized by log2 of the number of productive unique TCRs. Whether scalp clones were CD4 or CD8 was inferred by matching scalp TCRbeta sequences against CD4 and CD8 repertoires sorted from blood. Here the immuneACCESS table is served through TCRdb, limited to in-frame sequences with V and J called. Missing clones are a known gap in these copies; in checked studies unresolved V genes cover under half, and the rest lacks a known reason. Clonal size and the V and J genes are those of that table, whereas D and trimming came from the DNA. The sample table records about 190,000 clones; 64% of these occur just once. 1.3% of the sample comes from the top ten.

This receptor chain uses TRBV25-1 and TRBJ1-2, with TRBD1 identical over 8 junction bases. The source of this sequence is a human donor with alopecia areata. This specimen consisted of CD4+ T cells sorted from blood, obtained between weeks 49 and 50, from a patient treated with tofacitinib. The CDR3 here reads CATGANYGYTF. The DNA is TGTGCGACAGGGGCTAACTATGGCTACACCTTC.